The 30 T cell receptor beta chains reported below all come from one sample, sequenced in a study of blood T cell repertoires in COVID-19. Assay: immunoSEQ multiplex PCR; the TCRdb copy retains only in-frame clones and omits some. The sample has 250,000 to 300,000 clones, around 80% seen once. Sequenced sample: PBMCs or T cells enriched from blood (not recorded which). The receptors come from a man between 25 and 39 years old with acute COVID-19.

The J gene is TRBJ2-5, the V gene TRBV18; 12 nucleotides align to TRBD1. The V gene end was trimmed by 2 bases and the J gene end by 6 bases; junction bases not matched to a gene: 7. This CDR3 contains 16 residues. The germline CDR1 and CDR2 sequences are KGHSH and LQKENI. The CDR3 sequence: CASSPAMGQGAKTQYF. The CDR3 DNA is TGTGCCAGCTCACCAGCGATGGGACAGGGGGCGAAGACCCAGTACTTC.

The V gene is TRBV5-1, the J gene TRBJ1-2; D is perhaps TRBD1 (5 bases). The CDR3 covers 13 residues. V shed 5 bases and J shed 2 bases, with 10 bases lying between them. CDR1 is SGHRS, CDR2 YFSETQ, per germline. The DNA for the CDR3 is TGCGCCAGCAGTGACAGACAGAACTATGGCTACACCTTC. Translated: CASSDRQNYGYTF.

The V and J genes are TRBV3-1 (or the pseudogene TRBV3-2) and TRBJ2-3, with 11 bases that match TRBD2. CDR3 length equals 15 residues. With 5 bases clipped from V and 0 bases from J, the junction kept 1 base outside the gene matches. Germline lookup yields CDR1 LGHDT and CDR2 YNNKEL (reference sequence). CDR3 loop: CASSRTSGSTDTQYF. Written as DNA, the CDR3 is TGTGCCAGCAGCAGGACTAGCGGGAGCACAGATACGCAGTATTTT.

This CDR3 reads CASGLVLGQRKETQYF. As DNA, the CDR3 is TGTGCTAGTGGTTTGGTATTGGGACAGAGGAAAGAGACCCAGTACTTC. The chain carries TRBV12-5 and TRBJ2-5, with 7 bases aligning to TRBD1. The length of the CDR3 is 16 residues. Germline V gives CDR1 LGHNT, CDR2 FRNRAP. J gave up 3 bases and V 0 bases, and 7 bases lay outside the gene matches.

Details on this clone: At one end, the junction sequence differs from germline, possibly due to a read error. This chain connects TRBV11-3 to TRBJ1-1, with 11 bases fitting TRBD1. The CDR3 consists of 13 residues. The V gene's germline CDR1 is SGHNT and CDR2 YENEEA. The CDR3 protein is CASSHRTGTGGVF. CDR3 in DNA: TGTGCCAGCAGCCACCGAACCGGGACAGGGGGGGTCTTT.

The chain is built from TRBV29-1 and TRBJ1-3; the D is unclear. The V end was cut by 7 bases, the J end by 0 bases, with 10 bases between. Germline lookup yields CDR1 SQVTM and CDR2 ANQGSEA. This CDR3 is built from 13 residues. The CDR3 sequence is CSGRRSSGNTIYF. The CDR3 bases are TGCAGCGGCCGTCGGAGCTCTGGAAACACCATATATTTT.

The chain links TRBV7-9 to TRBJ1-2, with TRBD1 matching 8 bases. The CDR3 extends over 15 amino acids. V was pared by 5 bases and J by 4 bases, with 9 bases of the junction left unmatched. Germline-derived CDR1 and CDR2 are SEHNR and FQNEAQ (reference sequence). The chain's CDR3 is CASSGVQGGLYGYTF. CDR3 bases: TGTGCCAGCAGCGGCGTACAGGGGGGGCTCTATGGCTACACCTTC.

In regard to this clone: One base away lies a much larger clone, so this may be a sequencing read error. The chain recombines TRBV12-3 or TRBV12-4 with TRBJ1-1; possible D gene TRBD1, 5 bases. Deletions cut 6 bases from V and 5 bases from J, with 7 bases between. This CDR3 comprises 11 residues. The CDR3 sequence: CASRGGTEAFF. CDR3 sequence (DNA): TGTGCCAGCAGGGGGGGGACTGAAGCTTTCTTT.

This chain joins TRBV7-9 and TRBJ2-3; the match to TRBD2 covers 9 bases. Germline assignment: CDR1 SEHNR and CDR2 FQNEAQ (reference sequence). CDR3 length: 17 residues. Unmatched junction bases numbered 13, after V lost 4 bases and J lost 5 bases. The CDR3 DNA reads TGTGCCAGCAGCTCTCCCTCGGGCGGGAGGGCGGTAGATACGCAGTATTTT. The encoded protein is CASSSPSGGRAVDTQYF.

This rearrangement joins TRBV7-3 to TRBJ2-1; 7 positions match TRBD1. Germline V gene data show CDR1 as SGHTA and CDR2 as FQGTGA. V was pared by 0 bases and J by 0 bases, with 2 bases of the junction left unmatched. The CDR3 sequence is 16 residues long. The CDR3 sequence is CASSLTGTDSYNEQFF. Here the CDR3 DNA reads TGTGCCAGCAGCTTAACCGGGACAGACTCCTACAATGAGCAGTTCTTC.

This clone was observed a single time. V and J are TRBV18 and TRBJ1-3; 8 bases align to TRBD1. CDR1 is KGHSH and CDR2 is LQKENI in the germline V gene. This CDR3 has 18 residues. V lost 4 bases and J lost 4; bases outside the gene matches: 15. The CDR3 spells CASSQLRTGIISGNTIYF. The DNA of the CDR3 is TGTGCCAGCTCACAACTAAGGACAGGGATAATTTCCGGAAACACCATATATTTT.

The genes are TRBV11-3 and TRBJ2-3; 7 bases match TRBD1. Trimming at V came to 3 bases and at J to 2 bases, leaving 2 bases not matched to a gene. CDR1 and CDR2 from the germline V gene are SGHNT and YENEEA. The CDR3 is 14 amino acids. The CDR3 is CASSLGTVTDTQYF. In nucleotides, the CDR3 is TGTGCCAGCAGCTTGGGGACAGTCACAGATACGCAGTATTTT. The complete variable domain, with remaining parts taken from reference TRBV11-3 and TRBJ2-3, reads EAGVVQSPRYKIIEKKQPVAFWCNPISGHNTLYWYLQNLGQGPELLIRYENEEAVDDSQLPKDRFSAERLKGVDSTLKIQPAELGDSAVYLCASSLGTVTDTQYFGPGTRLTVL.

The chain couples TRBV7-8 to TRBJ2-3; D not resolved. With 4 bases removed from V and 2 bases from J, the gap between germline ends came to 4 bases. The CDR3 contains 12 residues. Germline loops: CDR1 SGHVS, CDR2 FQNEAQ. CDR3 DNA: TGTGCCAGCAGCTCCCACACAGATACGCAGTATTTT. It specifies CASSSHTDTQYF.

V usage is TRBV7-8 and J usage is TRBJ1-2, with D tentatively TRBD1 (6 bases). This CDR3 region has 15 residues. V was pared by 3 bases and J by 2 bases, with 13 bases between. Germline V CDR1 and CDR2: SGHVS, FQNEAQ. CDR3 in amino acids: CASSLVVGANYGYTF. The CDR3 region has the DNA TGTGCCAGCAGCTTGGTCGTGGGGGCGAACTATGGCTACACCTTC.

This chain joins TRBV4-1 and TRBJ1-1; D is possibly TRBD1 (5 bases). V was cut by 1 base and J by 4 bases, with 13 bases left in between. The V gene's germline CDR1 is MGHRA and CDR2 YSYEKL. This CDR3 is 15 amino acids long. The CDR3 bases are TGCGCCAGCAGCCAAGCGGCGGGGCGGATCACTGAAGCTTTCTTT. The encoded protein is CASSQAAGRITEAFF.

The genes are TRBV19 and TRBJ2-5, with 9 positions matching TRBD2. This CDR3 has 16 amino acids. Per germline, CDR1 LNHDA and CDR2 SQIVND (reference sequence). Trimming at V came to 3 bases and at J to 1 base, leaving 6 bases not matched to a gene. CDR3 bases: TGTGCCAGTAGTATTAGCCTAGCGGGGAGCCAAGAGACCCAGTACTTC. It yields the protein CASSISLAGSQETQYF.

This clone appeared once. This chain's CDR3 is CSVAGLATDTQYF. The DNA of the CDR3 is TGCAGCGTTGCGGGACTAGCGACAGATACGCAGTATTTT. The chain carries TRBV29-1 and TRBJ2-3; TRBD2 matches 10 bases. Germline V gene sequence: CDR1 SQVTM, CDR2 ANQGSEA. V lost 4 bases to trimming and J lost 3 bases; unmatched junction nucleotides: 1. The length of the CDR3 is 13 residues.

This chain links TRBV19 with TRBJ2-6, with TRBD1 matching over 7 bases. Unmatched junction bases numbered 13, after V lost 5 bases and J lost 0 bases. Germline V gives CDR1 LNHDA, CDR2 SQIVND (reference sequence). The CDR3 runs 19 residues. CDR3 nucleotides: TGTGCCAGTAGTCCCTCGACAGGGCCCCCTCTCTCTGGGGCCAACGTCCTGACTTTC. Protein product: CASSPSTGPPLSGANVLTF.

The gene calls are TRBV27 and TRBJ2-1; D call uncertain. The CDR3 runs to 14 residues. Germline-derived CDR1 and CDR2 are MNHEY and SMNVEV (reference sequence). Trimming removed 4 bases from V and 0 bases from J, with 7 bases in between. CDR3 residues: CASSSQSSYNEQFF. In DNA form, the CDR3 reads TGTGCCAGCAGTTCACAAAGCTCCTACAATGAGCAGTTCTTC.

V is TRBV20-1 and J is TRBJ2-7; possible D gene TRBD2, 6 bases. In germline, CDR1 is DFQATT, CDR2 SNEGSKA (reference sequence). Trimming shortened V by 3 bases and J by 6 bases, and 15 bases separated the two germline ends. The length of the CDR3 is 13 residues. The CDR3: CSASGWGVAEQYV. DNA for the CDR3: TGCAGTGCTAGTGGGTGGGGGGTTGCCGAGCAGTACGTC.

This clone has just a few counts. A junction boundary mismatches the germline segment, possibly from a read error. This chain connects TRBV5-1 to TRBJ2-5; D may be TRBD2 (5 bases). Per germline, CDR1 SGHRS and CDR2 YFSETQ. The CDR3 runs to 13 residues. The CDR3 DNA is TGTGCCAGCAGCAAGGACTACCAAGAGACCCAGTACTTC. It is translated as CASSKDYQETQYF. Full variable domain (outside the CDR3, taken from reference TRBV5-1 and TRBJ2-5): KAGVTQTPRYLIKTRGQQVTLSCSPISGHRSVSWYQQTPGQGLQFLFEYFSETQRNKGNFPGRFSGRQFSNSRSEMNVSTLELGDSALYLCASSKDYQETQYFGPGTRLLVL.

This chain links TRBV10-3 with TRBJ1-4; D is unclear. Trimming left V 4 bases short and J 2 bases short, with 8 bases between. Looked up from germline, CDR1 is ENHRY and CDR2 is SYGVKD. The CDR3 totals 14 residues. In nucleotides, the CDR3 is TGTGCCATCAGTGCCGGGGTTACTAATGAAAAACTGTTTTTT. Translated, it gives CAISAGVTNEKLFF.

The genes are TRBV6-1 and TRBJ2-2; D not resolved. Looked up from germline, CDR1 is MNHNS and CDR2 is SASEGT. The V end was cut by 1 base, the J end by 0 bases, with 6 bases between. The CDR3 spans 15 residues. CDR3 protein: CASSEDLSNTGELFF. The CDR3 DNA follows: TGTGCCAGCAGTGAAGACTTATCGAACACCGGGGAGCTGTTTTTT.

The chain joins TRBV2 to TRBJ2-5; 7 positions match TRBD1. V was pared by 2 bases and J by 2 bases, with 17 bases of the junction left unmatched. Germline V gene sequence: CDR1 SNHLY, CDR2 FYNNEI. The CDR3 loop spans 19 amino acids. CDR3 residues: CASSESRQGVIARQETQYF. CDR3 DNA sequence: TGTGCCAGCAGTGAAAGTCGGCAGGGGGTTATAGCCCGACAAGAGACCCAGTACTTC.

The chain links TRBV7-9 to TRBJ2-1; TRBD1 agrees at 9 bases. The junction had 7 bases not matched to a gene; V was cut back by 7 bases and J by 9 bases. The CDR3 is 13 residues long. Germline assignment: CDR1 SEHNR and CDR2 FQNEAQ (reference sequence). The CDR3 bases are TGTGCCAGCACCGGGACAGGGCTCATTGAGCAGTTCTTC. As protein: CASTGTGLIEQFF.

In its sample, this clone was seen a few times. The V call is TRBV5-1, the J call TRBJ1-5, with 7 nucleotides matching TRBD1. The CDR3 is made up of 15 amino acids. The germline V gene encodes CDR1 SGHRS and CDR2 YFSETQ. The ends lost 5 bases at V and 1 base at J; junction bases unmatched: 6. This CDR3 is CASREGTASNQPQHF. In DNA, the CDR3 is TGCGCCAGCAGGGAAGGGACAGCCAGCAATCAGCCCCAGCATTTT. The whole variable domain, remainder taken from reference TRBV5-1 and TRBJ1-5, is KAGVTQTPRYLIKTRGQQVTLSCSPISGHRSVSWYQQTPGQGLQFLFEYFSETQRNKGNFPGRFSGRQFSNSRSEMNVSTLELGDSALYLCASREGTASNQPQHFGDGTRLSIL.

The chain uses TRBV5-6 and TRBJ2-1; 11 bases match TRBD2. CDR1 is SGHDT, CDR2 YYEEEE, per germline. The ends lost 3 bases at V and 9 bases at J; junction bases unmatched: 14. The CDR3 extends over 17 amino acids. The CDR3 here is CASSSQIVLAGDTEQFF. The CDR3 DNA is TGTGCCAGCAGCTCCCAGATCGTACTAGCGGGAGACACTGAGCAGTTCTTC.

V is TRBV11-2 and J is TRBJ2-5; the D is unclear. Germline CDR1 SGHAT, CDR2 FQNNGV. The CDR3 has 12 residues. V gave up 4 bases and J gave up 5 bases, with 8 bases separating them. CDR3 residues: CASSSQRETQYF. For the CDR3, the DNA is TGTGCCAGCAGCTCCCAACGGGAGACCCAGTACTTC.

This clone came up a few times. The chain is built from TRBV7-8 and TRBJ1-2, with D unresolved. V dropped 1 base and J dropped 5 bases, with 11 bases sitting between them. Germline CDR1 is SGHVS and CDR2 is FQNEAQ. CDR3 length: 14 residues. The CDR3 region is CASSLEGGRYGYTF. The DNA of the CDR3 is TGTGCCAGCAGCTTAGAAGGCGGGAGATATGGCTACACCTTC. Using reference TRBV7-8 and TRBJ1-2 for the parts outside the CDR3, the full variable domain is GAGVSQSPRYKVAKRGQDVALRCDPISGHVSLFWYQQALGQGPEFLTYFQNEAQLDKSGLPSDRFFAERPEGSVSTLKIQRTQQEDSAVYLCASSLEGGRYGYTFGSGTRLTVV.

The V and J genes are TRBV27 and TRBJ1-1, with D maybe TRBD1 (5 bases). The V gene lost 4 bases and the J gene lost 1 base, with 7 bases spanning the gap. This CDR3 region has 13 residues. Germline values: CDR1 MNHEY, CDR2 SMNVEV (reference sequence). The CDR3 reads CASSWQGNTEAFF. CDR3 nucleotides: TGTGCCAGCAGTTGGCAGGGGAACACTGAAGCTTTCTTT.